What follows are 28 T cell receptor beta chains derived from one specimen sequenced in a study of response to subunit inactivated influenza vaccine. MiXCR, applied by TCRdb to the RT-PCR reads, yields one record per CDR3 protein. Counted here are 710,000 or so distinct CDR3 sequences, about 15% occurring once; the ten biggest clones make up roughly 10%. The sample here was PBMCs from blood, taken about 12 days after vaccination. These receptors were taken from a man aged 50 to 59 who received an inactivated influenza vaccine.

This clonotype has at least ten counts. The genes are TRBV7-2 and TRBJ2-7; 13 bases map to TRBD2. Germline V CDR1 and CDR2: SGHTA, FQGNSA. Trimming removed 4 bases from V and 6 bases from J; junction bases left unmatched: 3. The CDR3 is 14 residues long. CDR3 loop: CASSSTSGGFEQYF. As DNA, the CDR3 is TGTGCCAGCAGCTCGACTAGCGGGGGGTTCGAGCAGTACTTC.

The table lists this clonotype with a few counts. Here the CDR3 DNA reads TGCGCCAGCAGTCCCTCCGGACTAGCGTCTTCCTACAATGAGCAGTTCTTC. Encoded protein: CASSPSGLASSYNEQFF. This sequence joins TRBV10-1 and TRBJ2-1; 9 bases line up with TRBD2. The length of the CDR3 is 17 residues. J gave up 1 base and V 5 bases, and 9 bases lay outside the gene matches. CDR1 and CDR2 (germline): WNHNN, SYGVQD (reference sequence).

The chain carries TRBV20-1 and TRBJ1-2, with unresolved D. The CDR3 totals 12 residues. V lost 6 bases to trimming and J lost 7 bases, with 15 bases between them. CDR1 is DFQATT, CDR2 SNEGSKA, per germline (reference sequence). CDR3 DNA: TGCAGTGCACTTATTGGTAATGGTGGCTACACCTTC. This encodes CSALIGNGGYTF.

The table lists this clonotype with a few counts. The CDR3 nucleotides are TGTGCCAGCAGCGTAGGGGCAGGGAGGAACACCGGGGAGCTGTTTTTT. This gives the protein CASSVGAGRNTGELFF. The V call is TRBV9, the J call TRBJ2-2; D could derive from TRBD1 or TRBD2 (5 bases each). Germline V gene data show CDR1 as SGDLS and CDR2 as YYNGEE. This CDR3 spans 16 amino acids. Trimming pared 0 bases from V and 1 base from J, leaving 10 bases between.

This clonotype showed up many times. The rearrangement links TRBV3-1 to TRBJ2-5; 13 bases agree with TRBD2. The CDR3 covers 15 residues. Trimming at V came to 3 bases and at J to 7 bases, leaving 5 bases not matched to a gene. The germline V gene encodes CDR1 LGHDT and CDR2 YNNKEL (reference sequence). CDR3 in DNA: TGTGCCAGCAGCCAGAGACTAGCGGGAGGAGGGACCCAGTACTTC. This codes for CASSQRLAGGGTQYF.

This clonotype has more than one count but fewer than ten. V usage is TRBV2 and J usage is TRBJ2-7; TRBD1 matches at 9 bases. The CDR3 totals 15 residues. CDR1 SNHLY and CDR2 FYNNEI come from the germline V gene. With V trimmed by 8 bases and J by 5 bases, 13 bases remained unmatched. CDR3 nucleotides: TGTGCCAGCGTTTCGGGACAGGGTTCTGACCACGAGCAGTACTTC. It encodes CASVSGQGSDHEQYF.

J is TRBJ2-4 and V is TRBV11-2; no clear D. CDR1 SGHAT and CDR2 FQNNGV come from the germline V gene. This CDR3 has 14 amino acids. V was shortened by 1 base and J by 3 bases, with 7 bases between the two germline ends. The CDR3 nucleotides are TGTGCCAGCAGCTTAGGCCTTTTCAAAAACATTCAGTACTTC. This encodes CASSLGLFKNIQYF. Based on the CDR3 plus reference TRBV11-2 and TRBJ2-4, the full variable domain is EAGVAQSPRYKIIEKRQSVAFWCNPISGHATLYWYQQILGQGPKLLIQFQNNGVVDDSQLPKDRFSAERLKGVDSTLKIQPAKLEDSAVYLCASSLGLFKNIQYFGAGTRLSVL.

This chain uses TRBV20-1 with TRBJ2-2; 8 bases match TRBD2. Trimming at V came to 1 base and at J to 6 bases, leaving 4 bases not matched to a gene. This CDR3 comprises 14 residues. The germline CDR1 and CDR2 sequences are DFQATT and SNEGSKA (reference sequence). CDR3 coding DNA: TGCAGTGCTAGAGCGGGGGGGCTCTCCGGGGAGCTGTTTTTT. Its translation: CSARAGGLSGELFF.

This clonotype was seen a few times. J is TRBJ2-7 and V is TRBV27; TRBD1 matches 7 bases. Losses at the gene ends were 3 bases for V and 4 bases for J; bases not matched to a gene: 12. The germline V gene encodes CDR1 MNHEY and CDR2 SMNVEV (reference sequence). The CDR3 contains 16 residues. CDR3 coding DNA: TGTGCCAGCAGTTTCTCCCCCGGGACAGCCTGGTACGAGCAGTACTTC. It encodes CASSFSPGTAWYEQYF.

This clonotype was counted only a few times. One end of the junction does not line up with germline, which may come from a read error. The rearrangement uses TRBV12-3 or TRBV12-4 and TRBJ1-5; 7 bases map to TRBD1. This CDR3 contains 16 residues. The CDR3 DNA follows: TGTGCCAGCACTTTATCAGGGGGAAGGAGCAATCAGCCCCAGCATTTT. Amino acids: CASTLSGGRSNQPQHF.

In the case of this clonotype: The junction differs from germline at one of its ends, possibly a read error. The chain carries TRBV28 and TRBJ2-3; 14 bases agree with TRBD2. Germline CDR1 MDHEN, CDR2 SYDVKM. The CDR3 length is 15 residues. The CDR3 reads CASRGLAGVTDMQYF. In DNA form, the CDR3 reads TGTGCCAGCAGGGGACTAGCGGGGGTCACAGATATGCAGTATTTT.

This sequence joins TRBV25-1 and TRBJ1-2, with D possibly being TRBD1 (5 bases). The germline V gene has CDR1 MGHDK and CDR2 SYGVNS. CDR3 size: 13 residues. Trimming removed 2 bases at V and 3 bases at J, with 7 bases between. CDR3 protein: CASSEGDYYGYTF. As DNA, the CDR3 is TGTGCCAGCAGTGAAGGGGACTACTATGGCTACACCTTC.

The chain joins TRBV6-2 or TRBV6-3 to TRBJ2-7; D gene uncertain. The ends were cut back, 5 bases at V and 4 bases at J, with 9 bases in the middle. The CDR3 is 12 residues long. Germline CDR1 is MNHEY and CDR2 is SVGEGT. CDR3 coding DNA: TGTGCCAGCAGTGTCTCAAGATACGAGCAGTACTTC. Amino acids: CASSVSRYEQYF.

The rearrangement joins TRBV12-3 or TRBV12-4 to TRBJ2-2, with a possible D match to TRBD2 (7 bases). Between the trimmed V and J ends, which lost 3 bases and 13 bases, there was a span of 15 bases. The CDR3 is 13 amino acids. CDR3 in amino acids: CASSLRGGAGLFF. The CDR3 DNA reads TGTGCCAGCAGTTTGAGGGGGGGTGCGGGGCTGTTTTTT.

The genes are TRBV7-3 and TRBJ2-2; 9 bases line up with TRBD2. The CDR3 length is 20 residues. Germline CDR1 is SGHTA and CDR2 is FQGTGA. V gave up 2 bases and J gave up 2 bases; unmatched junction bases: 15. The CDR3 bases are TGTGCCAGCAGCTTACGTTTCGTGGTAGCGGGGGACCCTAACACCGGGGAGCTGTTTTTT. Its translation is CASSLRFVVAGDPNTGELFF. Looking up the rest from reference TRBV7-3 and TRBJ2-2 gives the full variable domain: GAGVSQTPSNKVTEKGKYVELRCDPISGHTALYWYRQSLGQGPEFLIYFQGTGAADDSGLPNDRFFAVRPEGSVSTLKIQRTERGDSAVYLCASSLRFVVAGDPNTGELFFGEGSRLTVL.

This clonotype was detected a few times. The CDR3 nucleotides read TGTGCCAGCACCCCAGACAAGGCGAACTACGAGCAGTACTTC. It specifies CASTPDKANYEQYF. This rearrangement joins TRBV6-2 or TRBV6-3 to TRBJ2-7; D not certain. V gave up 7 bases and J gave up 3 bases, with 16 bases separating them. The CDR3 runs to 14 residues. In germline, CDR1 is MNHEY, CDR2 SVGEGT.

This clonotype was found a few times. This chain joins TRBV20-1 and TRBJ2-3; TRBD1 agrees at 7 bases. This CDR3 has 14 residues. CDR1 is DFQATT and CDR2 is SNEGSKA in the germline V gene (reference sequence). V shed 4 bases, J shed 2 bases, and the junction held 6 bases outside the gene matches. The CDR3 reads CSAKQGRLTDTQYF. The CDR3 DNA follows: TGCAGTGCTAAACAGGGGAGACTCACAGATACGCAGTATTTT.

This clonotype was recorded many times. The V gene is TRBV10-3, the J gene TRBJ2-7; D may be TRBD1 (5 bases). Trimming cost V 4 bases and J 0 bases, with 19 bases left between them. Germline loops: CDR1 ENHRY, CDR2 SYGVKD. The CDR3 is 17 residues long. The CDR3 protein is CAISVIQSTGHSYEQYF. In nucleotides, the CDR3 is TGTGCCATCAGTGTCATTCAAAGTACAGGACACTCCTACGAGCAGTACTTC.

A few counts support this clonotype. This chain connects TRBV5-1 to TRBJ2-7; D is perhaps TRBD2 (5 bases). The germline V and J ends were trimmed by 0 bases and 6 bases, with 10 bases remaining between them. This CDR3 spans 13 amino acids. The V gene's germline CDR1 is SGHRS and CDR2 YFSETQ. DNA for the CDR3: TGCGCCAGCAGCTTGGACGCGGGTTCCGAGCAGTACTTC. Its protein product is CASSLDAGSEQYF.

This clonotype came up a few times. The rearrangement links TRBV4-3 to TRBJ2-3, with TRBD2 matching over 7 bases. Losses at the gene ends were 1 base for V and 3 bases for J; bases not matched to a gene: 7. This CDR3 is built from 16 residues. Germline V gene sequence: CDR1 LGHNA, CDR2 YSLEER. CDR3 nucleotides: TGCGCCAGCAGCCAAGGGACCCGGGGGGTTACAGATACGCAGTATTTT. Protein sequence: CASSQGTRGVTDTQYF.

The chain has TRBV2 and TRBJ2-7; possible D gene TRBD2, 6 bases. V was pared by 5 bases and J by 2 bases, with 16 bases between. The CDR3 covers 15 residues. CDR1 and CDR2 from the germline V gene are SNHLY and FYNNEI. As DNA, the CDR3 is TGTGCCAGCAGTTCGGGGCGGGACCCACCCTACGAGCAGTACTTC. Its translation is CASSSGRDPPYEQYF. Combining the CDR3 with reference TRBV2 and TRBJ2-7 gives the whole variable domain EPEVTQTPSHQVTQMGQEVILRCVPISNHLYFYWYRQILGQKVEFLVSFYNNEISEKSEIFDDQFSVERPDGSNFTLKIRSTKLEDSAMYFCASSSGRDPPYEQYFGPGTRLTVT.

The chain employs TRBV10-3 and TRBJ2-3; 9 bases are a match to TRBD1. Germline loops: CDR1 ENHRY, CDR2 SYGVKD. This CDR3 comprises 15 residues. Germline trimming cut 3 bases from V and 6 bases from J; bases unmatched to any gene: 7. CDR3 sequence: CAISEFGQGPDTQYF. DNA for the CDR3: TGTGCCATCAGTGAATTTGGACAGGGGCCCGATACGCAGTATTTT.

The sample holds a few counts of this clonotype. The V call is TRBV28, the J call TRBJ2-1; TRBD1 or TRBD2 may be the D gene (8 bases each). The germline V gene encodes CDR1 MDHEN and CDR2 SYDVKM. The CDR3 has 16 amino acids. V was clipped by 6 bases and J by 6 bases, with 21 bases between them. CDR3 region: CASRPYSGTGTNEQFF. CDR3 nucleotide sequence: TGTGCCAGCAGACCATATAGCGGGACAGGTACCAATGAGCAGTTCTTC.

This clonotype was seen many times. The V call is TRBV18, the J call TRBJ1-2; D is uncertain. The germline CDR1 and CDR2 sequences are KGHSH and LQKENI. Trimming shortened V by 2 bases and J by 5 bases, and 6 bases separated the two germline ends. The CDR3 contains 12 residues. CDR3: CASSPGSYGYTF. CDR3 DNA: TGTGCCAGCTCACCAGGGAGTTATGGCTACACCTTC.

This clonotype was picked up many times. The CDR3 region is CASSRVGGNTGELFF. CDR3 DNA: TGTGCCAGCAGCCGAGTGGGGGGGAACACCGGGGAGCTGTTTTTT. The chain joins TRBV7-2 to TRBJ2-2, with a possible D match to TRBD2 (6 bases). Per germline, CDR1 SGHTA and CDR2 FQGNSA. The V and J ends lost 5 bases and 1 base respectively, with 11 bases between them. This CDR3 is 15 amino acids long.

The V gene is TRBV7-6, the J gene TRBJ2-2, with 10 bases fitting TRBD1. The V segment lost 5 bases and the J segment 5 bases; nucleotides outside the gene matches: 5. The length of the CDR3 is 15 residues. Germline V gene lookup returns CDR1 SGHVS and CDR2 FNYEAQ. CDR3 nucleotide sequence: TGTGCCAGCAGCACGGACAGGGGGGAGACCGGGGAGCTGTTTTTT. Translating gives CASSTDRGETGELFF.

This rearrangement joins TRBV27 to TRBJ1-3; unclear D gene. The CDR3 runs to 13 residues. From germline, CDR1 is MNHEY and CDR2 SMNVEV (reference sequence). Trimming removed 6 bases from V and 2 bases from J, with 8 bases in between. CDR3 amino acids: CASRRVAGNTIYF. In nucleotides, the CDR3 is TGTGCCAGCAGGAGGGTGGCTGGAAACACCATATATTTT.

The CDR3 DNA follows: TGCAGCGTTTTCGGGACTAGCGGGGGGGCAGCCTACAATGAGCAGTTCTTC. Protein product: CSVFGTSGGAAYNEQFF. This chain uses TRBV29-1 with TRBJ2-1; 16 nucleotides match TRBD2. This CDR3 comprises 17 residues. The germline gives CDR1 SQVTM, CDR2 ANQGSEA. V dropped 5 bases and J dropped 2; count of bases not matched to a gene: 6.